This record concerns one T cell receptor beta chain sequence. The entry originates in a study of blood T cell repertoires in COVID-19. This CDR3 has 16 amino acids. Germline V CDR1 and CDR2: SGHRS, YFSETQ. The V segment lost 4 bases and the J segment 7 bases; nucleotides outside the gene matches: 16. Method: immunoSEQ multiplex PCR; TCRdb's copy keeps in-frame clones and lacks some. Of a few hundred thousand clones listed, around 82% are singletons. The specimen was peripheral blood. The chain joins TRBV5-1 to TRBJ2-7, with 8 bases aligning to TRBD1. The origin of this receptor is a woman aged 18-35 years with acute or convalescent COVID-19. CDR3 DNA: TGCGCCAGCAGCCCAGGACAGGGAAGGGCTCAGGGGGAGCAGTACTTC. Its protein product is CASSPGQGRAQGEQYF. Drawing the rest from reference TRBV5-1 and TRBJ2-7, the complete variable domain is KAGVTQTPRYLIKTRGQQVTLSCSPISGHRSVSWYQQTPGQGLQFLFEYFSETQRNKGNFPGRFSGRQFSNSRSEMNVSTLELGDSALYLCASSPGQGRAQGEQYFGPGTRLTVT.